The clone carrying this T cell receptor (beta chain) occurred once. What it recognizes is unknown. These data come from a study of PD-1 blockade in classical Hodgkin lymphoma. Findings of the study overall: CD8+ TCR diversity did not rise significantly by C4D1, unlike CD4+. Relative to healthy donors, newly diagnosed patients reportedly had lower baseline TCR diversity, which was reported as lower still in relapsed/refractory patients.

All patients experienced relapse after autologous stem cell transplantation, and brentuximab vedotin exposure was variable. The germline V and J ends were trimmed by 4 bases and 2 bases, with 5 bases remaining between them. This CDR3 is 12 amino acids long. Per germline, CDR1 SGDLS and CDR2 YYNGEE. Profiled with immunoSEQ multiplex PCR; TCRdb holds only in-frame clones, not every one. The data hold under 70,000 clones, with 65% to 75% observed a single time. This clonotype originated in a human donor with classical Hodgkin lymphoma. This specimen consisted of peripheral blood mononuclear cells (PBMCs), obtained before the second cycle of nivolumab. The V call is TRBV9, the J call TRBJ2-3; no reliable D call. CDR3 sequence: CASSFYTDTQYF. DNA of the CDR3: TGTGCCAGCAGCTTCTACACAGATACGCAGTATTTT.